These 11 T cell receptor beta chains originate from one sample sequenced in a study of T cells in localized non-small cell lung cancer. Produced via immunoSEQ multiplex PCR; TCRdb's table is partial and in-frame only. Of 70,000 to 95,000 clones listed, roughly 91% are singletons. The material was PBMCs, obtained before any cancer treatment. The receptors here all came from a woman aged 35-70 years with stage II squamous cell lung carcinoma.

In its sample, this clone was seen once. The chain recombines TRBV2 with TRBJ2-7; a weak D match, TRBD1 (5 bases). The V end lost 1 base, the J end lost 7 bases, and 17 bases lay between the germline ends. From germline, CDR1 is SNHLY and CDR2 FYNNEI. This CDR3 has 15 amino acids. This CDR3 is CASSEVRGADGEQYF. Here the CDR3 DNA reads TGTGCCAGCAGTGAAGTTAGGGGTGCGGACGGGGAGCAGTACTTC.

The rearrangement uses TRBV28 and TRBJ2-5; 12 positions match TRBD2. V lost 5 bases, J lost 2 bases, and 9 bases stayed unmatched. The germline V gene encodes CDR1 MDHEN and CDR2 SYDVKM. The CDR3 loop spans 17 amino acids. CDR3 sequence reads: CASSPLGLAGGQETQYF. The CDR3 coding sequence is TGTGCCAGCAGTCCCCTTGGGCTAGCGGGGGGGCAAGAGACCCAGTACTTC.

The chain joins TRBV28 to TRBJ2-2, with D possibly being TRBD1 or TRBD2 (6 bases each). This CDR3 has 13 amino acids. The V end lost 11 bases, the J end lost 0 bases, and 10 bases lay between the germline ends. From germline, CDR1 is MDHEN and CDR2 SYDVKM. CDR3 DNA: TGTGCCTGGGGGGCCACGAACACCGGGGAGCTGTTTTTT. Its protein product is CAWGATNTGELFF.

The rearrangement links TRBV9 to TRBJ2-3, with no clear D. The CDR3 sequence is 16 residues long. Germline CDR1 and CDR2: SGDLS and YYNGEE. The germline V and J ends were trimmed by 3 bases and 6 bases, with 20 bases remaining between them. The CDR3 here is CASSESPGRTQDTQYF. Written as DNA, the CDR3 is TGTGCCAGCAGCGAGAGCCCCGGACGGACGCAGGATACGCAGTATTTT.

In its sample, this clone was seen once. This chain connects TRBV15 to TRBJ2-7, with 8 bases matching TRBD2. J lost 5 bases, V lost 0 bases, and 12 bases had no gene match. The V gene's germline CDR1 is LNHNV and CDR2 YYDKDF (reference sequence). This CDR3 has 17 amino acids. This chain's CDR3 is CATSRDRREGRFDEQYF. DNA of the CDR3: TGTGCCACCAGCAGAGATCGTCGGGAGGGCCGCTTCGACGAGCAGTACTTC.

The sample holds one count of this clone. This chain's CDR3 is CATQTAPGGEQYF. CDR3 sequence (DNA): TGTGCCACCCAGACAGCGCCGGGGGGAGAGCAGTACTTC. The chain uses TRBV6-1 and TRBJ2-7, with TRBD2 identical over 7 bases. With 10 bases clipped from V and 7 bases from J, the junction kept 13 bases outside the gene matches. The CDR3 has 13 amino acids. Germline V gene lookup returns CDR1 MNHNS and CDR2 SASEGT.

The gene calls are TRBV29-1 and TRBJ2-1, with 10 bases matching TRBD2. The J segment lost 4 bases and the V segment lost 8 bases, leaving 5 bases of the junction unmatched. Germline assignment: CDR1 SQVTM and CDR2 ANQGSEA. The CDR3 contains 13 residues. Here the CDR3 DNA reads TGCAGCCTCCCGGGACTAGCGTACAATGAGCAGTTCTTC. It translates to CSLPGLAYNEQFF.

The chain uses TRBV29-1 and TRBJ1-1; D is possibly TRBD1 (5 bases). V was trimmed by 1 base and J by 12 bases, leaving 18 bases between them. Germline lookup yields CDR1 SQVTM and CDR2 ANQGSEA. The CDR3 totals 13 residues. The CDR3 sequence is CSVEVGVAGRTFF. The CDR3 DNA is TGCAGCGTTGAAGTCGGGGTGGCAGGGCGAACTTTCTTT.

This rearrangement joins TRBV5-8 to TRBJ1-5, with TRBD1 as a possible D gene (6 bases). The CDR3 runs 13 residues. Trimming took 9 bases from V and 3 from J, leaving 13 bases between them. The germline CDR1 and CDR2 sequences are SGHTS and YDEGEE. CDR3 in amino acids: CATGRTVNQPQHF. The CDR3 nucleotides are TGTGCCACCGGAAGGACAGTCAATCAGCCCCAGCATTTT.

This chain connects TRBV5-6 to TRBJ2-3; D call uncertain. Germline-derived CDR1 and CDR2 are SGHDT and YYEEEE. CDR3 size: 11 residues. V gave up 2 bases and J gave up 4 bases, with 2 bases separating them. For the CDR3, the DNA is TGTGCCAGCAGCTTATCAGATACGCAGTATTTT. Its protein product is CASSLSDTQYF.

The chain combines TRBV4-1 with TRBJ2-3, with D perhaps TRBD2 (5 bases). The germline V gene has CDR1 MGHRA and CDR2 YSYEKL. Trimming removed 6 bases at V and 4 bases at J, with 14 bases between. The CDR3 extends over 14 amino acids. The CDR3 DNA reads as TGCGCCAGCAGGCCCGCGAGGGCCCCAGATACGCAGTATTTT. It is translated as CASRPARAPDTQYF.